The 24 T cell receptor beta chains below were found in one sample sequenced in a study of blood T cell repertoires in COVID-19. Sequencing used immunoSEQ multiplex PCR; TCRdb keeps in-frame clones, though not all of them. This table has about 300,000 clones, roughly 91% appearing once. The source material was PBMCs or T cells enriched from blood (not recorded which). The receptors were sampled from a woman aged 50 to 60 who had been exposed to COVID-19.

In nucleotides, the CDR3 is TGTGCCAGCAGCTTAGAACCGGGTAAACAAGAGACCCAGTACTTC. This translates into CASSLEPGKQETQYF. The genes are TRBV7-6 and TRBJ2-5; D is unclear. The germline V gene encodes CDR1 SGHVS and CDR2 FNYEAQ. Trimming shortened V by 1 base and J by 2 bases, and 11 bases separated the two germline ends. The length of the CDR3 is 15 residues. Full variable domain (rest looked up from reference TRBV7-6 and TRBJ2-5): GAGVSQSPRYKVTKRGQDVALRCDPISGHVSLYWYRQALGQGPEFLTYFNYEAQQDKSGLPNDRFSAERPEGSISTLTIQRTEQRDSAMYRCASSLEPGKQETQYFGPGTRLLVL.

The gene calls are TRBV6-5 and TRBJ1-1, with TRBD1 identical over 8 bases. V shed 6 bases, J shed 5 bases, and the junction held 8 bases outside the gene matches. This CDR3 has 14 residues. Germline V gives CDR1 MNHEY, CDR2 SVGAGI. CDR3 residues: CASRTGGVRTEAFF. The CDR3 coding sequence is TGTGCCAGCAGAACAGGGGGGGTTAGGACTGAAGCTTTCTTT.

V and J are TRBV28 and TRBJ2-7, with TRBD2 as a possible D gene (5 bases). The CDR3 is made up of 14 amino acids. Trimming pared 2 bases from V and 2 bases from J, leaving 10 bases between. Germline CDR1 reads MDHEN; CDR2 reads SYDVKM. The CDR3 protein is CASSLGGPTYEQYF. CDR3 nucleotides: TGTGCCAGCAGTTTAGGAGGACCAACCTACGAGCAGTACTTC. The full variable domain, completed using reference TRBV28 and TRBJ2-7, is DVKVTQSSRYLVKRTGEKVFLECVQDMDHENMFWYRQDPGLGLRLIYFSYDVKMKEKGDIPEGYSVSREKKERFSLILESASTNQTSMYLCASSLGGPTYEQYFGPGTRLTVT.

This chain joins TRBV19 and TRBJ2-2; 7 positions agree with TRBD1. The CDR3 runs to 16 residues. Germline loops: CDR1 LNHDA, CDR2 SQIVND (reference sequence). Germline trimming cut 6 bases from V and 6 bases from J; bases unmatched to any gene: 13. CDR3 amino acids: CASSLTGTAVSGELFF. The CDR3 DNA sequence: TGTGCCAGTAGCCTGACCGGGACAGCGGTTTCCGGGGAGCTGTTTTTT.

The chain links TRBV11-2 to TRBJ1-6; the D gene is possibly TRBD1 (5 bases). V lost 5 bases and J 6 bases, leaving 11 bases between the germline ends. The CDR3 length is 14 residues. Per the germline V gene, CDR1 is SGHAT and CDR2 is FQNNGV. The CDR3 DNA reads TGTGCCAGCAGCGAAGGGAGGGGTAATTCACCCCTCCACTTT. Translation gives CASSEGRGNSPLHF.

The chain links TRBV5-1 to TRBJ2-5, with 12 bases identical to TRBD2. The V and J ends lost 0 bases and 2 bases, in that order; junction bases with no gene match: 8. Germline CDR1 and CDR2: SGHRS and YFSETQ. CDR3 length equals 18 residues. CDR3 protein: CASSLDPTGTSGQETQYF. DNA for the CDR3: TGCGCCAGCAGCTTGGACCCAACCGGGACTAGCGGGCAAGAGACCCAGTACTTC. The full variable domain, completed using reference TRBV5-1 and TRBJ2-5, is KAGVTQTPRYLIKTRGQQVTLSCSPISGHRSVSWYQQTPGQGLQFLFEYFSETQRNKGNFPGRFSGRQFSNSRSEMNVSTLELGDSALYLCASSLDPTGTSGQETQYFGPGTRLLVL.

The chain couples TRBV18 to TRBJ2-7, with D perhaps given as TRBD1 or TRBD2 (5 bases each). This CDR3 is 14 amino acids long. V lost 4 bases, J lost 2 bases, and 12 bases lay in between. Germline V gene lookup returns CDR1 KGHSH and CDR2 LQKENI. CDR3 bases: TGTGCCAGCTCACAACCGGGGCCCCCCTACGAGCAGTACTTC. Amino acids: CASSQPGPPYEQYF.

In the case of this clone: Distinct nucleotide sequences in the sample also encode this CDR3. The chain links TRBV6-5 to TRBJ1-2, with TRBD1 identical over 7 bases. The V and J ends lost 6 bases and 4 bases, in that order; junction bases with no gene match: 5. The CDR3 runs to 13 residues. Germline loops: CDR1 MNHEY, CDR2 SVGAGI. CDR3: CASSQDRSYGYTF. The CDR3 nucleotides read TGTGCCAGCAGCCAGGACAGGAGCTATGGCTACACCTTC.

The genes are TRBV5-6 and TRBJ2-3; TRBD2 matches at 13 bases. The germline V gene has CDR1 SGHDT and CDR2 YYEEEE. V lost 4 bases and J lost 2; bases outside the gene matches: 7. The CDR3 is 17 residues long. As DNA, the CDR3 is TGTGCCAGCAGCAGTGGACTAGCGGGGGTCATCACAGATACGCAGTATTTT. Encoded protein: CASSSGLAGVITDTQYF.

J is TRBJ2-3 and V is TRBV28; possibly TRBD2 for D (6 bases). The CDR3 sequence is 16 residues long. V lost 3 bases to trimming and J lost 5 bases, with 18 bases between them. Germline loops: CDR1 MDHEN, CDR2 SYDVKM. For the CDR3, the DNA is TGTGCCAGCAGTTTCGCAGTCAGCACTAGCCAAGATACGCAGTATTTT. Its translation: CASSFAVSTSQDTQYF.

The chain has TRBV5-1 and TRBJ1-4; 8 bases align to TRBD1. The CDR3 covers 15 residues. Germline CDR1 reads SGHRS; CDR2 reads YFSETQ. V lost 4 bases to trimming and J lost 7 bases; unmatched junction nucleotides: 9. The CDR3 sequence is CASSELGQGLEKLFF. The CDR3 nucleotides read TGCGCCAGCAGCGAACTCGGACAGGGACTTGAAAAACTGTTTTTT.

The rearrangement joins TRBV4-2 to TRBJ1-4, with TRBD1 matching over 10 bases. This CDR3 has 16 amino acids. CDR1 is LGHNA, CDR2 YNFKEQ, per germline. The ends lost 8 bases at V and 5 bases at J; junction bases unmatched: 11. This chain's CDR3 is CASETGQGGRNEKLFF. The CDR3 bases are TGTGCCAGCGAAACAGGACAGGGGGGAAGAAATGAAAAACTGTTTTTT.

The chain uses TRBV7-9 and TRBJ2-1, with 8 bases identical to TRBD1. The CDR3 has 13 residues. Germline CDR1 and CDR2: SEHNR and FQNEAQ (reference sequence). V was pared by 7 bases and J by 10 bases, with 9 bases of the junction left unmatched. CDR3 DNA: TGTGCCAGCACCCAGGGACAGGCCAGCGAGCAGTTCTTC. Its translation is CASTQGQASEQFF.

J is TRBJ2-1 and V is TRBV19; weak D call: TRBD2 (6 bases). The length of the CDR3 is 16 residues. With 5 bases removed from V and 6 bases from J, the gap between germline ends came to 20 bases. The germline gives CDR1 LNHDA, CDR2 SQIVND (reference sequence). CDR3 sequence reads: CASSEGGGYLINEQFF. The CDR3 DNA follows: TGTGCCAGTAGTGAGGGTGGGGGGTATCTCATCAATGAGCAGTTCTTC. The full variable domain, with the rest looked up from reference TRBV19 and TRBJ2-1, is DGGITQSPKYLFRKEGQNVTLSCEQNLNHDAMYWYRQDPGQGLRLIYYSQIVNDFQKGDIAEGYSVSREKKESFPLTVTSAQKNPTAFYLCASSEGGGYLINEQFFGPGTRLTVL.

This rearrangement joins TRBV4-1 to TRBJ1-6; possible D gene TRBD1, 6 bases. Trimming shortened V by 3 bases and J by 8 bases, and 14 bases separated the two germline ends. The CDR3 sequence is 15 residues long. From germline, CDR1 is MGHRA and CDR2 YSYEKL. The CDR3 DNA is TGCGCCAGCAGCCATGCCGACGGACAGTATTCACCCCTCCACTTT. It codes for CASSHADGQYSPLHF.

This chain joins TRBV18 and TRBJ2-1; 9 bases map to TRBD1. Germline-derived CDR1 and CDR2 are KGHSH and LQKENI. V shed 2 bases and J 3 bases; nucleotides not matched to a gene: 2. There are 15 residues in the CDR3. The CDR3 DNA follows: TGTGCCAGCTCACCAATGGGACAGGGCTACAATGAGCAGTTCTTC. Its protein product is CASSPMGQGYNEQFF.

Here the CDR3 reads CATSRGSIGQGRENTEAFF. The CDR3 DNA is TGTGCCACCAGCAGAGGTTCTATTGGGCAGGGCAGAGAGAACACTGAAGCTTTCTTT. The V gene is TRBV15, the J gene TRBJ1-1, with a possible D match to TRBD1 (5 bases). From germline, CDR1 is LNHNV and CDR2 YYDKDF (reference sequence). V was cut by 1 base and J by 1 base, with 22 bases left in between. The CDR3 consists of 19 residues.

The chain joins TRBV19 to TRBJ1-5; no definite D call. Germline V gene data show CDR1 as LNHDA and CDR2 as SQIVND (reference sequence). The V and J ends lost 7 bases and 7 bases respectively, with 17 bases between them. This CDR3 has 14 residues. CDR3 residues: CASTLEGTIQPQHF. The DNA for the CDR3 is TGTGCCAGTACGTTGGAGGGTACGATCCAGCCCCAGCATTTT.

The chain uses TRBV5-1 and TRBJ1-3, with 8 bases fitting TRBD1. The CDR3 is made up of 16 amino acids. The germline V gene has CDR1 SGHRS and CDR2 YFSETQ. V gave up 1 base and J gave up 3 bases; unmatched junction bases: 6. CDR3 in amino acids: CASSLIGQGYGNTIYF. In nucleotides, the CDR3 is TGCGCCAGCAGCTTGATAGGACAGGGCTATGGAAACACCATATATTTT.

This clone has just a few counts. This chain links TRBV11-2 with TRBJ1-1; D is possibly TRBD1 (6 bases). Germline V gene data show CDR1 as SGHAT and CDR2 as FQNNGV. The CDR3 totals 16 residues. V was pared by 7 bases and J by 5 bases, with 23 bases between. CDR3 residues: CASTSRGALLGTEAFF. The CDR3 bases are TGTGCCAGCACCTCGCGGGGGGCCCTCCTGGGGACTGAAGCTTTCTTT.

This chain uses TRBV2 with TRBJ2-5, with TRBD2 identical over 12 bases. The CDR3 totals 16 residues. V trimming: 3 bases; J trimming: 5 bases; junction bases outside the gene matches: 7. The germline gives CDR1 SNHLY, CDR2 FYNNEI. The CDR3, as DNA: TGTGCCAGCAGTGACCCGGGACTAGCGGGCAGGGAGACCCAGTACTTC. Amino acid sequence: CASSDPGLAGRETQYF.

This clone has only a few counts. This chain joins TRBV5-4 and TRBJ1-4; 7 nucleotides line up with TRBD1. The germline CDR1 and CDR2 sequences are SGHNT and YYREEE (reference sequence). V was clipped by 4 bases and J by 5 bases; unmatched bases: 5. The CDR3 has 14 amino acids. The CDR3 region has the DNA TGTGCCAGCAGCCCGGGACAGAGCAATGAAAAACTGTTTTTT. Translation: CASSPGQSNEKLFF. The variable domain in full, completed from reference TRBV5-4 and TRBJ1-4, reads ETGVTQSPTHLIKTRGQQVTLRCSSQSGHNTVSWYQQALGQGPQFIFQYYREEENGRGNFPPRFSGLQFPNYSSELNVNALELDDSALYLCASSPGQSNEKLFFGSGTQLSVL.

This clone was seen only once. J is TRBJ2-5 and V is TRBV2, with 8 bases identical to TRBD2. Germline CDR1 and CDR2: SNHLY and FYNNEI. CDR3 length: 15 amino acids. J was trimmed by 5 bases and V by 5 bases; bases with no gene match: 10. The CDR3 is CASSLAGGIVETQYF. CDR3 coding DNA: TGTGCCAGCAGTTTGGCGGGGGGCATCGTGGAGACCCAGTACTTC.

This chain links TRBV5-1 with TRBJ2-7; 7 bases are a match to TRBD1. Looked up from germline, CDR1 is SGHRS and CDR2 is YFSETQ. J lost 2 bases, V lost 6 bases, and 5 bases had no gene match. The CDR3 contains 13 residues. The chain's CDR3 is CASKGTVAYEQYF. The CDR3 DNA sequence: TGCGCCAGCAAAGGGACAGTGGCCTACGAGCAGTACTTC.